The TCR beta chain under discussion was sequenced for a study of tumor-infiltrating lymphocytes in localized non-small cell lung cancer. As for the study in general: Patients included smokers and never-smokers with various histologies, some sampled after neoadjuvant chemotherapy. Resected tumor was paired with non-adjacent uninvolved lung from the same patient.

Points on this clone: The antigen is not known.

Findings and limits, study-wide: Different pieces of the same tissue went to different assays, confounding technical variation with intratumor heterogeneity.

Produced via immunoSEQ multiplex PCR; TCRdb's table is partial and in-frame only. The data contain 20,000 to 25,000 clones, about 80% of them singletons. This clonotype originated in a human donor with non-small cell lung cancer. The specimen was lung tumor tissue.

CDR3 DNA sequence: TGTGCCAGCAGACAACAGGGACCGGGCACAGATACGCAGTATTTT. It translates to CASRQQGPGTDTQYF. J is TRBJ2-3 and V is TRBV6-5, with D possibly being TRBD1 (6 bases). CDR1 and CDR2 (germline): MNHEY, SVGAGI. The CDR3 covers 15 residues. Trimming pared 6 bases from V and 1 base from J, leaving 14 bases between.